The 19 T cell receptor beta chains below were found in one sample sequenced in a study of human versus mouse CDR3 diversity and MHC coevolution. Assay: immunoSEQ multiplex PCR; the TCRdb copy retains only in-frame clones and omits some. The table records fewer than 100,000 clones, 93% of them present only once. Material for sequencing was naive CD4+ T cells from blood. Subset reported: CD45RO-negative CD62L-positive naive CD4 T cells. The receptors were sampled from a person aged 30-70 years in good health.

The chain links TRBV4-1 to TRBJ2-1; TRBD1 matches 7 bases. This CDR3 region has 18 residues. Germline lookup yields CDR1 MGHRA and CDR2 YSYEKL. V trimming: 3 bases; J trimming: 5 bases; junction bases outside the gene matches: 16. CDR3 bases: TGCGCCAGCAGCCAGGACCTCGGAAGGGGGCTTATCAACAATGAGCAGTTCTTC. Protein product: CASSQDLGRGLINNEQFF.

The table lists this clone with a count of one. V usage is TRBV7-6 and J usage is TRBJ1-1; no reliable D call. The CDR3 loop spans 16 amino acids. CDR1 is SGHVS and CDR2 is FNYEAQ in the germline V gene. Trimming stripped 1 base from V and 4 bases from J, with 16 bases between. As DNA, the CDR3 is TGTGCCAGCAGCTTAGGTTCCCTTACGGGTATCACTGAAGCTTTCTTT. Protein: CASSLGSLTGITEAFF.

This sequence joins TRBV25-1 and TRBJ2-2; TRBD2 matches at 10 bases. After removal of 4 bases from V and 0 bases from J, the junction contained 2 bases not matched to a gene. The germline gives CDR1 MGHDK, CDR2 SYGVNS. The CDR3 sequence is 16 residues long. The chain's CDR3 is CASSGTSGTNTGELFF. CDR3 DNA sequence: TGTGCCAGCAGTGGAACTAGCGGGACGAACACCGGGGAGCTGTTTTTT.

V is TRBV5-1 and J is TRBJ1-5; D not resolved. CDR1 is SGHRS, CDR2 YFSETQ, per germline. The ends were cut back, 2 bases at V and 1 base at J, with 7 bases in the middle. The CDR3 covers 14 residues. This CDR3 reads CASSFGESNQPQHF. CDR3 bases: TGCGCCAGCAGCTTTGGGGAGAGCAATCAGCCCCAGCATTTT.

V gene TRBV9 combines with J gene TRBJ1-1; D is uncertain. Trimming took off 4 bases at V and 5 bases at J, with 12 bases between the two ends. The CDR3 totals 13 residues. Germline V gives CDR1 SGDLS, CDR2 YYNGEE. CDR3 sequence reads: CASSSGRETEAFF. As DNA, the CDR3 is TGTGCCAGCAGCTCCGGGAGGGAGACTGAAGCTTTCTTT.

The CDR3 loop reads CASSPLNQGSANTGELFF. The CDR3 DNA sequence: TGTGCCAGCTCACCCCTAAATCAGGGGTCCGCGAACACCGGGGAGCTGTTTTTT. The chain carries TRBV18 and TRBJ2-2; possibly TRBD1 for D (6 bases). Between the trimmed V and J ends, which lost 3 bases and 0 bases, there was a span of 17 bases. Germline CDR1 KGHSH, CDR2 LQKENI. The CDR3 runs to 18 residues.

This chain uses TRBV28 with TRBJ1-2, with 7 bases fitting TRBD1. The CDR3 sequence is 12 residues long. Germline-derived CDR1 and CDR2 are MDHEN and SYDVKM. V shed 8 bases, J shed 8 bases, and the junction held 8 bases outside the gene matches. CDR3 coding DNA: TGTGCCAGCGGTCAACAGGGGAGGGGCTACACCTTC. It specifies CASGQQGRGYTF.

V is TRBV30 and J is TRBJ2-3; the D gene is possibly TRBD1 (6 bases). The CDR3 sequence is 16 residues long. V was cut by 1 base and J by 1 base, with 15 bases left in between. The germline gives CDR1 GTSNPN, CDR2 SVGIG (reference sequence). The CDR3: CAWSGGDRIRTDTQYF. The CDR3 DNA follows: TGTGCCTGGAGTGGGGGCGACAGGATTCGCACAGATACGCAGTATTTT.

The chain links TRBV23-1 to TRBJ2-6; 7 positions agree with TRBD2. TRBV23-1 is an ORF for which the function is uncertain. The CDR3 sequence is 20 residues long. J was trimmed by 4 bases and V by 2 bases; bases with no gene match: 17. CDR3 sequence: CASSQGGLGGEFLGANVLTF. DNA for the CDR3: TGCGCCAGCAGTCAAGGTGGGTTGGGAGGGGAATTTCTCGGGGCCAACGTCCTGACTTTC.

The CDR3 sequence: CASKPIPGQRGEQYF. In DNA, the CDR3 is TGTGCCAGCAAACCGATCCCGGGACAGCGTGGAGAGCAGTACTTC. The gene calls are TRBV2 and TRBJ2-7, with TRBD1 identical over 7 bases. The CDR3 extends over 15 amino acids. Germline CDR1 SNHLY, CDR2 FYNNEI. Trimming removed 7 bases from V and 7 bases from J; junction bases left unmatched: 16.

The chain is built from TRBV4-1 and TRBJ1-5; D ambiguous. Germline lookup yields CDR1 MGHRA and CDR2 YSYEKL. The CDR3 is 14 amino acids. V was clipped by 3 bases and J by 3 bases, with 9 bases between them. CDR3 sequence: CASSHVSTNQPQHF. The CDR3 DNA reads TGCGCCAGCAGCCACGTGAGTACCAATCAGCCCCAGCATTTT.

The chain joins TRBV5-1 to TRBJ2-3; D gene ambiguous. Looked up from germline, CDR1 is SGHRS and CDR2 is YFSETQ. The length of the CDR3 is 12 residues. The germline V and J ends were trimmed by 3 bases and 2 bases, with 4 bases remaining between them. CDR3 sequence: CASSSHTDTQYF. CDR3 in DNA: TGCGCCAGCAGCTCACACACAGATACGCAGTATTTT.

This chain joins TRBV29-1 and TRBJ2-7; the match to TRBD2 covers 11 bases. The CDR3 loop spans 14 amino acids. With V trimmed by 7 bases and J by 5 bases, 10 bases remained unmatched. Looked up from germline, CDR1 is SQVTM and CDR2 is ANQGSEA. CDR3 region: CSAARLAGLNEQYF. The CDR3 region has the DNA TGCAGCGCCGCCCGACTAGCGGGACTCAACGAGCAGTACTTC.

This chain connects TRBV12-2 to TRBJ2-3; the tabulated D call, TRBD2, remains unverified against the DNA. TRBV12-2 is reported as a pseudogene. CDR3 size: 20 residues. CDR3 sequence (DNA): TGTGCAAGTCGCTTAGCGCTCGGTAGCGGGGGGTTGAGTATGGCAGATACGCAGTATTTT. Encoded protein: CASRLALGSGGLSMADTQYF.

This clone was seen only once. The chain links TRBV5-1 to TRBJ1-2; no reliable D call. With 3 bases removed from V and 3 bases from J, the gap between germline ends came to 15 bases. CDR1 is SGHRS and CDR2 is YFSETQ in the germline V gene. This CDR3 contains 15 residues. The CDR3 DNA reads TGCGCCAGCAGCTCTGGGTTGTCTGCGGACTATGGCTACACCTTC. This encodes CASSSGLSADYGYTF.

This chain joins TRBV7-3 and TRBJ1-1; 7 bases align to TRBD1. With V trimmed by 5 bases and J by 0 bases, 0 bases remained unmatched. CDR3 length: 13 amino acids. Per the germline V gene, CDR1 is SGHTA and CDR2 is FQGTGA. The CDR3 protein is CASSGQVNTEAFF. Written as DNA, the CDR3 is TGTGCCAGCAGCGGACAGGTGAACACTGAAGCTTTCTTT. The variable domain in full, with the rest retrieved from reference TRBV7-3 and TRBJ1-1, is GAGVSQTPSNKVTEKGKYVELRCDPISGHTALYWYRQSLGQGPEFLIYFQGTGAADDSGLPNDRFFAVRPEGSVSTLKIQRTERGDSAVYLCASSGQVNTEAFFGQGTRLTVV.

The gene calls are TRBV5-4 and TRBJ2-1; 7 nucleotides align to TRBD1. The V and J ends lost 0 bases and 6 bases, in that order; junction bases with no gene match: 6. The CDR3 consists of 15 residues. The germline CDR1 and CDR2 sequences are SGHNT and YYREEE (reference sequence). DNA of the CDR3: TGTGCCAGCAGCTTGGTTGGGTCAGGGGGCAATGAGCAGTTCTTC. Translating gives CASSLVGSGGNEQFF.

This rearrangement joins TRBV12-5 to TRBJ2-2, with a tentative D call TRBD2 (6 bases). This CDR3 comprises 14 residues. Trimming pared 5 bases from V and 1 base from J, leaving 8 bases between. CDR1 is LGHNT, CDR2 FRNRAP, per germline. The CDR3 DNA is TGTGCTAGTGGTGGGGGGATGAACACCGGGGAGCTGTTTTTT. It specifies CASGGGMNTGELFF.

In this sample, this clone turned up a few times. The chain joins TRBV21-1 to TRBJ2-7; TRBD2 is the table's D call, not checked against the DNA. TRBV21-1 is assigned pseudogene status. This CDR3 has 13 residues. The CDR3 region has the DNA TGTGCCAGCAGCATTCCACGGGAAGAGGAGCAGTACTTC. This encodes CASSIPREEEQYF.